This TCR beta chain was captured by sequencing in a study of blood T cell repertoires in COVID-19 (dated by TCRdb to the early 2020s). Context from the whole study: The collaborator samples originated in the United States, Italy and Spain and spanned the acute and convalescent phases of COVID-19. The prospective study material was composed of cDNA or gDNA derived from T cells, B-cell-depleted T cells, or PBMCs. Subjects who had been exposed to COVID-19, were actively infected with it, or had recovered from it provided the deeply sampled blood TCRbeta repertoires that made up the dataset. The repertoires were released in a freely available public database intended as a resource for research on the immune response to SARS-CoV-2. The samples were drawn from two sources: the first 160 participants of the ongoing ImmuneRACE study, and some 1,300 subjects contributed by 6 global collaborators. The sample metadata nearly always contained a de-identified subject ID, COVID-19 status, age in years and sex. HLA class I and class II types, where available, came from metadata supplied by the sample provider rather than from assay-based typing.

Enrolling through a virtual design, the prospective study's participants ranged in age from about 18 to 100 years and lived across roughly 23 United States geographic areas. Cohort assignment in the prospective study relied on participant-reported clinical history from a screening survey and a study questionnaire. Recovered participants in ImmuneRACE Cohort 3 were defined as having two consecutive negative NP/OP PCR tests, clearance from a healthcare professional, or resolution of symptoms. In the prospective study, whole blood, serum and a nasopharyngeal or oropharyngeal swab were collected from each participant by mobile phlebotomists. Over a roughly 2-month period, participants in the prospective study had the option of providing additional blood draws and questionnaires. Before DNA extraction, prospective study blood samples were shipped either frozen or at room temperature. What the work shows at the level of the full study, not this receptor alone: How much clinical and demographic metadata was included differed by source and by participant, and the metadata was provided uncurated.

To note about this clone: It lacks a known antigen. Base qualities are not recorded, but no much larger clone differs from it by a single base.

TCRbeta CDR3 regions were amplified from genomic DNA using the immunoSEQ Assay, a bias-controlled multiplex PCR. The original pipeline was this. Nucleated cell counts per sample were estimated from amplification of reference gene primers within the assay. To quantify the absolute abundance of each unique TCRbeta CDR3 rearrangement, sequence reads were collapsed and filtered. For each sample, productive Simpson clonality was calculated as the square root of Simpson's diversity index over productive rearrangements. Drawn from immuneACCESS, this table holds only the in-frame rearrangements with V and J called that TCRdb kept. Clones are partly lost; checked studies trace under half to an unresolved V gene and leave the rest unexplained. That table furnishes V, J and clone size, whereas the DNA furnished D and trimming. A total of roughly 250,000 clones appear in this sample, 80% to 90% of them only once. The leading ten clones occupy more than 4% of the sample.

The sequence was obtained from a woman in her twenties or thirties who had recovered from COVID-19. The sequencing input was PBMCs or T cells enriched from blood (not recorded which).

The CDR3 in this case is CASSLGQGVAGNTIYF. Here is the DNA: TGTGCCAGCAGCTTAGGACAGGGGGTCGCTGGAAACACCATATATTTT. The sequence is built from TRBV7-9 and TRBJ1-3; the central 9 bases match TRBD1. As encoded in the germline V gene (reference sequence), CDR1 is SEHNR while CDR2 is FQNEAQ. Clipping removes 1 base from V and 2 bases from J, with 3 as the unmatched junction base count. The CDR3 starts with the cysteine, ends with the phenylalanine, and has 16 residues. Just CDR3 DNA is preserved here, 48 bases in frame from base 1.